In this sample, the clone carrying this TCR beta chain turned up many times. Its specificity is not known. The CDR3 runs to 15 residues. Trimming shortened V by 5 bases and J by 6 bases, and 17 bases separated the two germline ends. Germline lookup yields CDR1 SEHNR and CDR2 FQNEAQ (reference sequence). The data were obtained in a study of T cells in Graves' hyperthyroidism and ophthalmopathy. Regions amplified from RNA transcripts were the TCR beta CDR3 regions. RT-PCR in the first round (using the HTBI primer set) targeted the TCR CDR3. One entry per CDR3 protein results from TCRdb running MiXCR on the multiplex PCR reads. The sample lists about 500,000 distinct CDR3 sequences, 16% occurring once. Overall study results and limits: A 13 V-J signature model discriminated ophthalmopathy versus stable hyperthyroidism. In blood, most of the thyroid clonotypes expanded above 0.001 were also present.

Graves' hyperthyroidism is called stable when ophthalmopathy does not progress within 18 months. This sequence was found in a young woman with Graves' hyperthyroidism. Sequenced: blood. The chain links TRBV7-9 to TRBJ2-1; D possibly corresponds to TRBD2 (6 bases). The CDR3 bases are TGTGCCAGCAGCCCCGCGCGGAGGGAAGGCAATGAGCAGTTCTTC. Protein: CASSPARREGNEQFF.